In this sample, the clone carrying this T cell receptor (beta chain) turned up many times. V was clipped by 1 base and J by 0 bases, with 19 bases between them. The CDR3 consists of 19 residues. Germline V CDR1 and CDR2: MGHRA, YSYEKL. These data come from a study of prognosis after radiotherapy for stage I lung cancer. Multiplex PCR, run in two rounds, amplified TCR beta CDR3 from genomic DNA. The first round of PCR was done with primers that matched each TRBV and TRBJ gene. Each CDR3 protein is one row after TCRdb ran MiXCR on the multiplex PCR reads. The sample holds just under 20,000 distinct CDR3 sequences, 26% seen once.

The sequence derives from a donor over 45 with non-small cell lung cancer. The V gene is TRBV4-1, the J gene TRBJ1-3; D unresolved. Sequenced material: PBMCs, taken before or after stereotactic body radiation therapy (not recorded which). CDR3 sequence: CASSQVPFLKNRSGNTIYF. CDR3 nucleotide sequence: TGCGCCAGCAGCCAAGTCCCGTTCCTCAAAAACCGCTCTGGAAACACCATATATTTT.